The rows below give T cell receptor beta chains drawn from one sample of a study of T cells in Graves' hyperthyroidism and ophthalmopathy. TCRdb recomputed calls from the multiplex PCR reads with MiXCR, one row per CDR3 protein. The repertoire holds about 640,000 distinct CDR3 sequences, with about 20% as singletons. The sample taken for sequencing was blood. The receptors here all came from a man aged 30 to 45 with Graves' ophthalmopathy. Both conserved end residues are part of each CDR3. The order of the fields is V gene, J gene, clone size, D gene, CDR3 protein, CDR3 DNA. D genes are given only for firm matches. Not every row has a clone size; where given, it reads once, few, many or a size class.

V gene: TRBV15; J gene: TRBJ2-3; clone size: many; D gene: .; CDR3 protein: CATSRTGTHTDTQYF; CDR3 DNA: TGTGCCACCAGCAGGACCGGGACTCACACAGATACGCAGTATTTT
V gene: TRBV10-3; J gene: TRBJ2-1; clone size: many; D gene: TRBD2; CDR3 protein: CAISPSGEGNEQFF; CDR3 DNA: TGTGCCATCAGTCCTTCTGGGGAGGGCAATGAGCAGTTCTTC
V gene: TRBV28; J gene: TRBJ1-5; clone size: few; D gene: .; CDR3 protein: CASSNRVYSNQPQHF; CDR3 DNA: TGTGCCAGCAGCAACAGGGTGTATAGCAATCAGCCCCAGCATTTT
V gene: TRBV6-2/TRBV6-3; J gene: TRBJ2-5; clone size: few; D gene: .; CDR3 protein: CASSYAARGTQYF; CDR3 DNA: TGTGCCAGCAGTTACGCCGCACGTGGGACCCAGTACTTC
V gene: TRBV5-1; J gene: TRBJ2-1; clone size: many; D gene: TRBD2; CDR3 protein: CASSLDSGRYNEQFF; CDR3 DNA: TGCGCCAGCAGCTTAGATAGCGGGAGGTACAATGAGCAGTTCTTC
V gene: TRBV6-1; J gene: TRBJ2-7; clone size: many; D gene: .; CDR3 protein: CASSYPSSARVGTYEQYF; CDR3 DNA: TGTGCCAGCAGTTACCCCTCCTCGGCGCGAGTAGGAACCTACGAGCAGTACTTC
V gene: TRBV28; J gene: TRBJ2-7; clone size: many; D gene: .; CDR3 protein: CASRAGEQYF; CDR3 DNA: TGTGCCAGCAGGGCGGGGGAGCAGTACTTC
V gene: TRBV5-1; J gene: TRBJ2-2; clone size: few; D gene: .; CDR3 protein: CASSLGPSGTGSGELFF; CDR3 DNA: TGCGCCAGCAGCTTGGGTCCTTCCGGGACGGGATCCGGGGAGCTGTTTTTT
V gene: TRBV2; J gene: TRBJ2-2; clone size: .; D gene: .; CDR3 protein: CASKGNTGELFF; CDR3 DNA: TGTGCCAGCAAGGGGAACACCGGGGAGCTGTTTTTT
V gene: TRBV6-1; J gene: TRBJ1-2; clone size: many; D gene: .; CDR3 protein: CASRTPRGDYGYTF; CDR3 DNA: TGTGCCAGCAGGACCCCTAGGGGGGACTATGGCTACACCTTC
V gene: TRBV3-1; J gene: TRBJ1-4; clone size: many; D gene: TRBD1; CDR3 protein: CASSHRDSREKLFF; CDR3 DNA: TGTGCCAGCAGCCACCGGGACAGTCGTGAAAAACTGTTTTTT
V gene: TRBV11-2; J gene: TRBJ2-7; clone size: .; D gene: .; CDR3 protein: CASSPGDFSYEQYF; CDR3 DNA: TGTGCCAGCAGCCCAGGGGACTTCTCCTACGAGCAGTACTTC
V gene: TRBV19; J gene: TRBJ2-1; clone size: .; D gene: .; CDR3 protein: CASSIVGVSSYNEQFF; CDR3 DNA: TGTGCCAGTAGTATAGTCGGCGTGAGCTCCTACAATGAGCAGTTCTTC
V gene: TRBV30; J gene: TRBJ1-5; clone size: many; D gene: .; CDR3 protein: CAWSVRDNQPQHF; CDR3 DNA: TGTGCCTGGAGTGTAAGGGACAATCAGCCCCAGCATTTT
V gene: TRBV7-9; J gene: TRBJ1-6; clone size: few; D gene: .; CDR3 protein: CASSSNVAQNSPLHF; CDR3 DNA: TGTGCCAGCAGCTCCAATGTAGCCCAGAATTCACCCCTCCACTTT
V gene: TRBV30; J gene: TRBJ1-4; clone size: many; D gene: .; CDR3 protein: CACKGERNGAEKLFF; CDR3 DNA: TGTGCCTGCAAAGGGGAGAGAAACGGGGCTGAAAAACTGTTTTTT
V gene: TRBV20-1; J gene: TRBJ2-5; clone size: .; D gene: .; CDR3 protein: CSACRVASPQTQYF; CDR3 DNA: TGCAGTGCATGTCGGGTGGCTAGTCCCCAGACCCAGTACTTC
V gene: TRBV30; J gene: TRBJ1-1; clone size: many; D gene: TRBD1; CDR3 protein: CAWISRDRLNTEAFF; CDR3 DNA: TGTGCCTGGATTTCCCGGGACAGGCTGAACACTGAAGCTTTCTTT
V gene: TRBV30; J gene: TRBJ1-1; clone size: .; D gene: .; CDR3 protein: CAWRGDASYTEAFF; CDR3 DNA: TGTGCCTGGAGAGGGGACGCGTCCTACACTGAAGCTTTCTTT
V gene: TRBV7-6; J gene: TRBJ2-1; clone size: few; D gene: TRBD2; CDR3 protein: CASSQRLAGGRAGEQFF; CDR3 DNA: TGTGCCAGCAGCCAACGACTAGCGGGGGGGAGGGCCGGTGAGCAGTTCTTC
V gene: TRBV11-2; J gene: TRBJ2-1; clone size: .; D gene: .; CDR3 protein: CASSFRRGAYNEQFF; CDR3 DNA: TGTGCCAGCAGCTTTAGACGTGGAGCCTACAATGAGCAGTTCTTC
V gene: TRBV6-2/TRBV6-3; J gene: TRBJ2-3; clone size: .; D gene: .; CDR3 protein: CASSSTDIRTDTQYF; CDR3 DNA: TGTGCCAGCAGTTCTACAGATATACGCACAGATACGCAGTATTTT
V gene: TRBV5-5; J gene: TRBJ1-2; clone size: many; D gene: .; CDR3 protein: CASSYAPGRANYGYTF; CDR3 DNA: TGTGCCAGCAGCTACGCACCAGGGAGAGCTAACTATGGCTACACCTTC
V gene: TRBV6-2/TRBV6-3; J gene: TRBJ1-2; clone size: many; D gene: .; CDR3 protein: CASSYSSGVSGYTF; CDR3 DNA: TGTGCCAGCAGTTACTCGTCTGGGGTGAGTGGCTACACCTTC
V gene: TRBV6-2/TRBV6-3; J gene: TRBJ1-6; clone size: .; D gene: .; CDR3 protein: CASRPDDGNNSPLHF; CDR3 DNA: TGTGCCAGCAGGCCGGACGACGGCAATAATTCACCCCTCCACTTT
V gene: TRBV11-2; J gene: TRBJ2-6; clone size: .; D gene: .; CDR3 protein: CASSLPHGSGANVLTF; CDR3 DNA: TGTGCCAGCAGCTTGCCGCACGGCTCTGGGGCCAACGTCCTGACTTTC
V gene: TRBV7-9; J gene: TRBJ2-3; clone size: .; D gene: TRBD2; CDR3 protein: CASSPYDQREGAWDTQYF; CDR3 DNA: TGTGCCAGCAGCCCCTATGATCAGCGGGAGGGTGCGTGGGATACGCAGTATTTT
V gene: TRBV15; J gene: TRBJ2-7; clone size: few; D gene: .; CDR3 protein: CATSRDLYEQYF; CDR3 DNA: TGTGCCACCAGCAGAGATCTCTACGAGCAGTACTTC
V gene: TRBV24-1; J gene: TRBJ2-1; clone size: .; D gene: TRBD2; CDR3 protein: CATSDPSGSSSFHEQFF; CDR3 DNA: TGTGCCACCAGTGACCCTAGCGGGAGCAGTTCTTTCCATGAGCAGTTCTTC
V gene: TRBV12-3/TRBV12-4; J gene: TRBJ1-6; clone size: many; D gene: .; CDR3 protein: CASSSSYNSPLHF; CDR3 DNA: TGTGCCAGCAGTTCAAGCTATAATTCACCCCTCCACTTT
V gene: TRBV29-1; J gene: TRBJ2-1; clone size: .; D gene: .; CDR3 protein: CSVEAKDGYEQFF; CDR3 DNA: TGCAGCGTTGAAGCTAAGGACGGGTATGAGCAGTTCTTC
V gene: TRBV5-1; J gene: TRBJ2-7; clone size: .; D gene: TRBD1; CDR3 protein: CASSIQGALSSYEQYF; CDR3 DNA: TGCGCCAGCAGCATTCAGGGGGCCCTAAGCTCCTACGAGCAGTACTTC
V gene: TRBV9; J gene: TRBJ2-1; clone size: few; D gene: .; CDR3 protein: CASTPTWGNYNEQFF; CDR3 DNA: TGTGCCAGCACCCCGACTTGGGGGAACTACAATGAGCAGTTCTTC
V gene: TRBV20-1; J gene: TRBJ2-1; clone size: .; D gene: TRBD2; CDR3 protein: CSAWGSPSGTYNEQFF; CDR3 DNA: TGCAGTGCATGGGGGAGTCCTAGCGGGACCTACAATGAGCAGTTCTTC
V gene: TRBV6-1; J gene: TRBJ2-5; clone size: .; D gene: TRBD1; CDR3 protein: CATRDREPKEETQYF; CDR3 DNA: TGTGCCACCCGGGACAGGGAACCTAAGGAAGAGACCCAGTACTTC
V gene: TRBV4-2; J gene: TRBJ2-3; clone size: .; D gene: .; CDR3 protein: CASSQDPAGDTQYF; CDR3 DNA: TGTGCCAGCAGCCAAGATCCAGCGGGCGATACGCAGTATTTT
V gene: TRBV4-1; J gene: TRBJ1-5; clone size: .; D gene: .; CDR3 protein: CASSHLTVNQPQHF; CDR3 DNA: TGCGCCAGCAGCCATTTGACAGTCAATCAGCCCCAGCATTTT
V gene: TRBV5-1; J gene: TRBJ2-5; clone size: few; D gene: .; CDR3 protein: CASSRMGRGPQETQYF; CDR3 DNA: TGCGCCAGCAGCCGAATGGGCAGGGGTCCCCAAGAGACCCAGTACTTC
V gene: TRBV4-2; J gene: TRBJ2-1; clone size: few; D gene: .; CDR3 protein: CASSQDSSPHNEQFF; CDR3 DNA: TGTGCCAGCAGCCAAGATTCCTCCCCTCACAATGAGCAGTTCTTC
V gene: TRBV28; J gene: TRBJ2-3; clone size: .; D gene: TRBD2; CDR3 protein: CASPPPLAGDATDTQYF; CDR3 DNA: TGTGCCAGCCCCCCGCCACTAGCGGGAGATGCTACAGATACGCAGTATTTT
V gene: TRBV2; J gene: TRBJ1-5; clone size: many; D gene: TRBD1; CDR3 protein: CASKGDRGGNQPQHF; CDR3 DNA: TGTGCCAGCAAGGGGGACAGGGGAGGCAATCAGCCCCAGCATTTT
V gene: TRBV7-9; J gene: TRBJ2-5; clone size: .; D gene: .; CDR3 protein: CASSGLNQETQYF; CDR3 DNA: TGTGCCAGCAGCGGACTGAACCAAGAGACCCAGTACTTC
V gene: TRBV20-1; J gene: TRBJ2-3; clone size: .; D gene: TRBD1; CDR3 protein: CSARDPDRAGTDTQYF; CDR3 DNA: TGCAGTGCTAGAGATCCCGACAGGGCGGGCACAGATACGCAGTATTTT